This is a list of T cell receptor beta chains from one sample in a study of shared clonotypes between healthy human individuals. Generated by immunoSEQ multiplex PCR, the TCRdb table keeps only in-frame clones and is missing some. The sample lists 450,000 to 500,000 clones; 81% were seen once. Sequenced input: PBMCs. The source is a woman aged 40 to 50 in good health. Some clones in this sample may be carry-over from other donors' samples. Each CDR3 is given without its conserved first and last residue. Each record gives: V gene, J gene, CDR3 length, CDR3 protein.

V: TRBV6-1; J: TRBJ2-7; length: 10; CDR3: PFKGRAYEQY
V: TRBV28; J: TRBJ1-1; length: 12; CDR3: ASSTQEGSTEAF
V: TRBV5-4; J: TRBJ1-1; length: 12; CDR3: ASSFSTGNTEAF
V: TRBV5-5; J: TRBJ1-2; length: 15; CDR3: ASSFEGSYGTNYGYT
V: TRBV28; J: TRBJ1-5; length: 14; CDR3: ASSPHPSWSNQPQH
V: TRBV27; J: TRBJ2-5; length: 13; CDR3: ASRPGTGGWETQY
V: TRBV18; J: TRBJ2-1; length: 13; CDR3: ASSPPQGSYNEQF
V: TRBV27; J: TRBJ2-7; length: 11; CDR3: ASGRRNSYEQY
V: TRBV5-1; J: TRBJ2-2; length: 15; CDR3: ASSLFLAGGQGSELF
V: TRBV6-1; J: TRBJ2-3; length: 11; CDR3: ASSDVDTDTQY
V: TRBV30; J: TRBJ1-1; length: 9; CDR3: AWRYVTEAF
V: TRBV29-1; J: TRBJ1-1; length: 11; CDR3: SAIQGPAGGAF
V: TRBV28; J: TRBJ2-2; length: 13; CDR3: ASRRGGGRTGELF
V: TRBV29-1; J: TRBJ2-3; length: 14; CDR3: SVEVGSGSLGDTQY
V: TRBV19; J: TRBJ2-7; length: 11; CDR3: ASSKGQGPEQY
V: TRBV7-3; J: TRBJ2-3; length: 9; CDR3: ASSITDTQY
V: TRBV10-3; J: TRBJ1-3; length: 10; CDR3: AISEVGNTIY
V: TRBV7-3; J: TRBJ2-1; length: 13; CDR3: ASSLRGVLGNEQF
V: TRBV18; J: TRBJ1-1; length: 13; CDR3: ASSPVADLNTEAF
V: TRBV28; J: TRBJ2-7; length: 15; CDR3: ASTPLGLAEGGDEQY
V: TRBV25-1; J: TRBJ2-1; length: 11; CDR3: ASSEYQGWEQF
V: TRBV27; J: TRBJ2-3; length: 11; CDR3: ASSWNRGDTQY
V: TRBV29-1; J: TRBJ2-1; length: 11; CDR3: SVRQGNSNEQF
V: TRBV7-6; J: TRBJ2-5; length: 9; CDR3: ASSTPGAVY
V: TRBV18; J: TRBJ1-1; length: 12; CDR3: ASSPQRQNTEAF
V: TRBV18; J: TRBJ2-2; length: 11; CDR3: ASSQERTGELF
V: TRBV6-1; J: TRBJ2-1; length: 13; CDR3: ASSDMTGHVGEQF
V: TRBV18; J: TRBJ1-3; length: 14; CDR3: ASSPGTGYSGNTIY
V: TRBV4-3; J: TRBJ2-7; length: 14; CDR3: ASSQDEAAVSYEQY
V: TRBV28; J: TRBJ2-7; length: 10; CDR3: ASTGSSYEQY
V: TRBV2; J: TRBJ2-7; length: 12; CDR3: ASNDLAASYEQC
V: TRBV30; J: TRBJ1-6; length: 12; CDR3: AWNTGTVNSPLN
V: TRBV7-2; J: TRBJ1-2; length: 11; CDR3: ASSPMDGGGYT
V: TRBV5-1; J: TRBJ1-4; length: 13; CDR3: ASSLVAGGYEKLF
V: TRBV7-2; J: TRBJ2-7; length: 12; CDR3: ASSPQGAGYEQY
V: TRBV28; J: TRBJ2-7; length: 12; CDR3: ASSAPPGSYEQY
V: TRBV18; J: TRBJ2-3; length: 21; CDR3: ASSPYRRTTSGTHAGGTDTQY
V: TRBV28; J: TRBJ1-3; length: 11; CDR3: ASSPLRGNTIY
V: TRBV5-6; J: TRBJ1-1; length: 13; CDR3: ASSVGQGIMTEAF
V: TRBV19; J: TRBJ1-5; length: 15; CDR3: ASSIGQGGGNNQPQH
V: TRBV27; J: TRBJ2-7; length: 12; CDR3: ASSSSGRVYEQY
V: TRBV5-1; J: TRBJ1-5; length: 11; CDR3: ASSMDGNQPQH
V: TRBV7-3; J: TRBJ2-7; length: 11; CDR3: ASSSGWLGEQY
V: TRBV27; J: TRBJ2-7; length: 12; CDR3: ASSAWDREGEQY
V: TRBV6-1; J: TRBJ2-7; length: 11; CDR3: ASSEVQAGEQY
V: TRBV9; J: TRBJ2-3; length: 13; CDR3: ASSRGGASTDTQY
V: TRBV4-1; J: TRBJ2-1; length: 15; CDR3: ASSQRSITAGGLEQF
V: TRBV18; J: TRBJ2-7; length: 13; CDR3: ASSPPLGGTYEQY
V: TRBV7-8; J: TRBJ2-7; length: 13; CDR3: ASSLIRHRGNEQY
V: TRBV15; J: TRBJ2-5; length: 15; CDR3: ATSRGGVAVYQETQY
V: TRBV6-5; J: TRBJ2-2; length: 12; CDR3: ASRGHANTGELF
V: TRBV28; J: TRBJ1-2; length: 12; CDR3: ASSLFAVNYGYT